The rows below give T cell receptor beta chains drawn from one sample of a study of post-analysis software for immune sequencing data. In TCRdb, the PCR reads were re-called with MiXCR into one record per CDR3 protein. The table records about 770,000 distinct CDR3 sequences, roughly 46% of them present only once. Material: blood. The receptor set was obtained from a girl aged 5 to 17 with multiple sclerosis. Both conserved end residues are part of each CDR3. The D gene is left open where the match is weak. Only part of the rows carry a size: once, few, many, or a class if the clone is expanded.

clone size: -; V gene: TRBV9; D gene: -; J gene: TRBJ2-1; CDR3 protein: CASSVGESEQFF; CDR3 DNA: TGTGCCAGCAGCGTGGGGGAGAGCGAGCAGTTCTTC
clone size: few; V gene: TRBV20-1; D gene: -; J gene: TRBJ2-1; CDR3 protein: CSARPRGYNEQFF; CDR3 DNA: TGCAGTGCTAGACCACGGGGGTACAATGAGCAGTTCTTC
clone size: -; V gene: TRBV5-5; D gene: -; J gene: TRBJ2-7; CDR3 protein: CASSLPGVKSYEQYF; CDR3 DNA: TGTGCCAGCAGCCTCCCTGGGGTGAAATCCTACGAGCAGTACTTC
clone size: -; V gene: TRBV5-6; D gene: TRBD2; J gene: TRBJ2-3; CDR3 protein: CASSLVLTTGSGPNTDTQYF; CDR3 DNA: TGTGCCAGCAGCTTGGTCCTCACCACTGGTAGCGGGCCGAACACAGATACGCAGTATTTT
clone size: -; V gene: TRBV12-3/TRBV12-4; D gene: TRBD1; J gene: TRBJ1-1; CDR3 protein: CASSSGQGLRNTEAFF; CDR3 DNA: TGTGCCAGCAGTTCGGGACAGGGGCTCCGGAACACTGAAGCTTTCTTT
clone size: -; V gene: TRBV29-1; D gene: -; J gene: TRBJ1-1; CDR3 protein: CSVERVGKQAFF; CDR3 DNA: TGCAGCGTTGAGCGTGTGGGAAAACAAGCTTTCTTT
clone size: -; V gene: TRBV6-6; D gene: -; J gene: TRBJ2-7; CDR3 protein: CAISENGRDYEQYF; CDR3 DNA: TGTGCCATCAGTGAGAATGGCAGGGACTACGAGCAGTACTTC
clone size: -; V gene: TRBV4-1; D gene: TRBD1; J gene: TRBJ2-3; CDR3 protein: CASSHLPGQGPDTQYF; CDR3 DNA: TGCGCCAGCAGCCACCTTCCGGGACAGGGACCAGATACGCAGTATTTT
clone size: -; V gene: TRBV27; D gene: -; J gene: TRBJ1-2; CDR3 protein: CASKPSAADGYTF; CDR3 DNA: TGTGCCAGCAAACCTTCAGCGGCTGATGGCTACACCTTC
clone size: few; V gene: TRBV20-1; D gene: TRBD1; J gene: TRBJ2-6; CDR3 protein: CSARTGVSSGANVLTF; CDR3 DNA: TGCAGTGCTAGGACAGGGGTCTCCTCTGGGGCCAACGTCCTGACTTTC
clone size: -; V gene: TRBV27; D gene: -; J gene: TRBJ1-5; CDR3 protein: CAGSPLATGPVRYSNQPQHF; CDR3 DNA: TGTGCCGGCAGTCCCCTAGCGACCGGCCCGGTCCGTTATAGCAATCAGCCCCAGCATTTT
clone size: -; V gene: TRBV2; D gene: -; J gene: TRBJ1-1; CDR3 protein: CASRDTPNTEAFF; CDR3 DNA: TGTGCCAGCAGGGATACACCGAACACTGAAGCTTTCTTT
clone size: -; V gene: TRBV7-8; D gene: -; J gene: TRBJ1-1; CDR3 protein: CASSLAGPEAFF; CDR3 DNA: TGTGCCAGCAGCTTAGCGGGGCCAGAGGCTTTCTTT
clone size: -; V gene: TRBV6-1; D gene: TRBD2; J gene: TRBJ2-5; CDR3 protein: CASTDPGEGRYQETQYF; CDR3 DNA: TGTGCCAGCACCGACCCCGGGGAGGGTCGGTACCAAGAGACCCAGTACTTC
clone size: -; V gene: TRBV20-1; D gene: -; J gene: TRBJ2-7; CDR3 protein: CSALRQVSYEQYF; CDR3 DNA: TGCAGTGCTCTCAGGCAGGTCTCCTACGAGCAGTACTTC
clone size: -; V gene: TRBV7-3; D gene: -; J gene: TRBJ2-3; CDR3 protein: CASRPGGTDTQYF; CDR3 DNA: TGTGCCAGCAGACCGGGGGGCACAGATACGCAGTATTTT
clone size: few; V gene: TRBV12-3/TRBV12-4; D gene: -; J gene: TRBJ2-5; CDR3 protein: CASSLTGQERTQYF; CDR3 DNA: TGTGCCAGCAGTTTAACGGGTCAGGAGAGGACCCAGTACTTC
clone size: -; V gene: TRBV3-1; D gene: -; J gene: TRBJ2-7; CDR3 protein: CASSQDGGGIYEQYF; CDR3 DNA: TGTGCCAGCAGCCAAGACGGCGGCGGAATTTACGAGCAGTACTTC
clone size: few; V gene: TRBV7-2; D gene: -; J gene: TRBJ2-3; CDR3 protein: CASSSGAGDTQYF; CDR3 DNA: TGTGCCAGCAGCTCCGGGGCGGGGGATACGCAGTATTTT
clone size: -; V gene: TRBV7-3; D gene: -; J gene: TRBJ1-6; CDR3 protein: CASSSSKGSPLHF; CDR3 DNA: TGTGCCAGCAGCAGCAGCAAGGGTTCACCCCTCCACTTT
clone size: -; V gene: TRBV4-3; D gene: -; J gene: TRBJ2-7; CDR3 protein: CASSQSRGDLSYEQYF; CDR3 DNA: TGCGCCAGCAGCCAAAGCAGGGGGGACCTTTCCTACGAGCAGTACTTC
clone size: -; V gene: TRBV12-3/TRBV12-4; D gene: TRBD1; J gene: TRBJ1-2; CDR3 protein: CASSPRVRPGQGGLGYTF; CDR3 DNA: TGTGCCAGCAGCCCAAGGGTGAGACCGGGACAGGGAGGTTTGGGCTACACCTTC
clone size: few; V gene: TRBV28; D gene: -; J gene: TRBJ2-3; CDR3 protein: CASSVDTQYF; CDR3 DNA: TGTGCCAGCAGTGTAGATACGCAGTATTTT
clone size: -; V gene: TRBV6-5; D gene: -; J gene: TRBJ2-7; CDR3 protein: CASSYTGRREQYF; CDR3 DNA: TGTGCCAGCAGTTACACGGGACGTCGTGAGCAGTACTTC
clone size: few; V gene: TRBV6-1; D gene: -; J gene: TRBJ1-2; CDR3 protein: CASSESGQPYGYTF; CDR3 DNA: TGTGCCAGCAGTGAATCTGGGCAGCCCTATGGCTACACCTTC
clone size: -; V gene: TRBV18; D gene: TRBD2; J gene: TRBJ2-7; CDR3 protein: CASSPESGRAYEQYF; CDR3 DNA: TGTGCCAGCTCACCAGAAAGCGGGAGGGCTTACGAGCAGTACTTC
clone size: -; V gene: TRBV25-1; D gene: TRBD2; J gene: TRBJ2-3; CDR3 protein: CASSREREWQDTQYF; CDR3 DNA: TGTGCCAGCAGTCGGGAGCGGGAGTGGCAAGATACGCAGTATTTT
clone size: few; V gene: TRBV19; D gene: TRBD1; J gene: TRBJ2-4; CDR3 protein: CASSPIPYKQGASRYIQYF; CDR3 DNA: TGTGCCAGTAGTCCCATCCCATACAAACAGGGGGCTAGTAGGTACATTCAGTACTTC
clone size: -; V gene: TRBV20-1; D gene: TRBD2; J gene: TRBJ2-7; CDR3 protein: CSAAPITSGKFPEQYF; CDR3 DNA: TGCAGTGCTGCTCCCATTACTAGCGGGAAATTTCCCGAGCAGTACTTC
clone size: -; V gene: TRBV7-8; D gene: -; J gene: TRBJ1-1; CDR3 protein: CASSGWGNTEAFF; CDR3 DNA: TGTGCCAGCAGCGGCTGGGGGAACACTGAAGCTTTCTTT
clone size: -; V gene: TRBV20-1; D gene: -; J gene: TRBJ1-2; CDR3 protein: CSARVKDRGYGYTF; CDR3 DNA: TGCAGTGCTAGAGTAAAGGACCGCGGCTATGGCTACACCTTC